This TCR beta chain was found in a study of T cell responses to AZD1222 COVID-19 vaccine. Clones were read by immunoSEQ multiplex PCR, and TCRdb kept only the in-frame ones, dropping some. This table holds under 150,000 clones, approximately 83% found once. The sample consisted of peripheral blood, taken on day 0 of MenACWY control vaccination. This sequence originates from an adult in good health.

CDR3 nucleotide sequence: TGTGCCAGCAGTTTTGGGGGGACCGAACCCGATGATGGCTACACCTTC. Encoded protein: CASSFGGTEPDDGYTF. The genes are TRBV28 and TRBJ1-2; D is perhaps TRBD1 (5 bases). Germline lookup yields CDR1 MDHEN and CDR2 SYDVKM. This CDR3 is built from 16 residues. Trimming left V 3 bases short and J 6 bases short, with 20 bases between.